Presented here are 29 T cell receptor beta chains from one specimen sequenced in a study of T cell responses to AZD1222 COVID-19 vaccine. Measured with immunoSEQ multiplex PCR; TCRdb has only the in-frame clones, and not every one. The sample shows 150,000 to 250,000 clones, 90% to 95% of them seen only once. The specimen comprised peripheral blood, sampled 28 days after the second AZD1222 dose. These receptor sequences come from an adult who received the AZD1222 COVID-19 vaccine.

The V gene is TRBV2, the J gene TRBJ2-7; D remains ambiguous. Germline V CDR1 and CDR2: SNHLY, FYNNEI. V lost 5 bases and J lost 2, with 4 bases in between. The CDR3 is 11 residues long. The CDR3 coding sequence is TGTGCCAGCAGTCGAACCTACGAGCAGTACTTC. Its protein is CASSRTYEQYF.

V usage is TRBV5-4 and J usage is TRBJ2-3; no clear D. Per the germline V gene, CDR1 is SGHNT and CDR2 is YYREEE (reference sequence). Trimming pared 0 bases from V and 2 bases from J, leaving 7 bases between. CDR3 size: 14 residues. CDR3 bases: TGTGCCAGCAGCTTGGAGCACTACACAGATACGCAGTATTTT. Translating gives CASSLEHYTDTQYF.

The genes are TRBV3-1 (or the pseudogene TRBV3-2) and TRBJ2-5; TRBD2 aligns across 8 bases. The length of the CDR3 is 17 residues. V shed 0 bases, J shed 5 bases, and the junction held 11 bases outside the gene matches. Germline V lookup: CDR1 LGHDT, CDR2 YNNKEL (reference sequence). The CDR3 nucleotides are TGTGCCAGCAGCCAAGATACGACACGGGAGGGACGGGAGACCCAGTACTTC. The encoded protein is CASSQDTTREGRETQYF.

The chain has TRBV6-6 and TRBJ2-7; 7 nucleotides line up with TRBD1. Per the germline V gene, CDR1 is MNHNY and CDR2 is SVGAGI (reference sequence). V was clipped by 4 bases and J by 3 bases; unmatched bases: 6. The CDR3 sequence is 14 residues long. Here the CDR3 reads CASSLRDSNYEQYF. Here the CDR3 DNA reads TGTGCCAGCAGTTTACGGGACAGTAACTACGAGCAGTACTTC.

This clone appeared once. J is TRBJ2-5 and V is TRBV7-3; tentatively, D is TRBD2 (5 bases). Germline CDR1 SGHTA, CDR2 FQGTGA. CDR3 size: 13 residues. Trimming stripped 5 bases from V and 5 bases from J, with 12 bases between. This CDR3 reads CASSRGTGETQYF. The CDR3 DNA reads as TGTGCCAGCAGCCGAGGTACGGGGGAGACCCAGTACTTC.

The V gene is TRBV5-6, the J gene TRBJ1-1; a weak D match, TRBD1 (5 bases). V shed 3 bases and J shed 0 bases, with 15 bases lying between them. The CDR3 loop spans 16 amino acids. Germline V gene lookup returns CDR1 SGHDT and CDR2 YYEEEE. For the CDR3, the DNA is TGTGCCAGCAGCTGGGCAGGGACGGGTCTGAACACTGAAGCTTTCTTT. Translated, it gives CASSWAGTGLNTEAFF.

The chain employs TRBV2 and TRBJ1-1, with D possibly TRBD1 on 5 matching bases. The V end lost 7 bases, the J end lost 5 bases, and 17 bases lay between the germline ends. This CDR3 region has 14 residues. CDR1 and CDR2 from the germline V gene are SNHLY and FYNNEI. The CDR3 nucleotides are TGTGCCAGCACCGGGCAGGGAGGTGGGACTGAAGCTTTCTTT. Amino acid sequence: CASTGQGGGTEAFF.

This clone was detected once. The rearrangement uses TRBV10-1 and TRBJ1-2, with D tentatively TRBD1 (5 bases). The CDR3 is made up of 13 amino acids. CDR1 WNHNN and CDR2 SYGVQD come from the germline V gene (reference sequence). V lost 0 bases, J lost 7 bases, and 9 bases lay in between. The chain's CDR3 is CASSESVGLGYTF. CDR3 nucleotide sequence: TGCGCCAGCAGTGAGTCGGTGGGGCTTGGCTACACCTTC.

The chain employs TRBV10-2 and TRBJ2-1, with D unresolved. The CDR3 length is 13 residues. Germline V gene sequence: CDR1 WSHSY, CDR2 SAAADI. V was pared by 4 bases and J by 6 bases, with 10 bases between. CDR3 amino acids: CASSGHRVNEQFF. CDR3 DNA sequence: TGCGCCAGCAGTGGGCACAGAGTCAATGAGCAGTTCTTC.

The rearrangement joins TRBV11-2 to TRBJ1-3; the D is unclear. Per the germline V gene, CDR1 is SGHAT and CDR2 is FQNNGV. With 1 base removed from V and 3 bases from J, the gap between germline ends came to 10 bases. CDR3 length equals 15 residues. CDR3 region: CASSLVGGLGNTIYF. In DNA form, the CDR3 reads TGTGCCAGCAGCTTAGTGGGAGGGCTTGGAAACACCATATATTTT.

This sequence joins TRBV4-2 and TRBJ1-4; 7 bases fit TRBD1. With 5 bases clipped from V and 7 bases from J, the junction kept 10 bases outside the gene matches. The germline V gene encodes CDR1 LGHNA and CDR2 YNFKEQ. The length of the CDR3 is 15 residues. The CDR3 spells CASSAPGTEAEKLFF. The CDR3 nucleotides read TGTGCCAGCAGCGCGCCAGGGACAGAGGCTGAAAAACTGTTTTTT.

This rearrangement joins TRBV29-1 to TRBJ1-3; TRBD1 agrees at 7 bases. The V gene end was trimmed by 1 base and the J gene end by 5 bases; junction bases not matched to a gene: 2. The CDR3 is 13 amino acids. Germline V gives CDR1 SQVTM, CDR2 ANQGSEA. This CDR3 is CSVEGQGRNTIYF. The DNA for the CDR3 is TGCAGCGTTGAAGGACAGGGTAGAAACACCATATATTTT. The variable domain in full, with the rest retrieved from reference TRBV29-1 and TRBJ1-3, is SAVISQKPSRDICQRGTSLTIQCQVDSQVTMMFWYRQQPGQSLTLIATANQGSEATYESGFVIDKFPISRPNLTFSTLTVSNMSPEDSSIYLCSVEGQGRNTIYFGEGSWLTVV.

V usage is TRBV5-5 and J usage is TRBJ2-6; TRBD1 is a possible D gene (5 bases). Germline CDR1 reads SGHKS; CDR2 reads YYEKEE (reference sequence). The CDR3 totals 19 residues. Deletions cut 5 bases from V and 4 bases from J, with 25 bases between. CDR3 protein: CASRLQTASSASGANVLTF. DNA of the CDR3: TGTGCCAGCAGGCTACAGACAGCGTCCTCGGCGTCCGGGGCCAACGTCCTGACTTTC.

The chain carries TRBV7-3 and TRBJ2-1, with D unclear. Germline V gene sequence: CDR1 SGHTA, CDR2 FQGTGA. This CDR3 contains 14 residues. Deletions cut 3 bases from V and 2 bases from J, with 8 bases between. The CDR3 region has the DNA TGTGCCAGCAGCTTGCTGGGGACCTACAATGAGCAGTTCTTC. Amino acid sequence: CASSLLGTYNEQFF.

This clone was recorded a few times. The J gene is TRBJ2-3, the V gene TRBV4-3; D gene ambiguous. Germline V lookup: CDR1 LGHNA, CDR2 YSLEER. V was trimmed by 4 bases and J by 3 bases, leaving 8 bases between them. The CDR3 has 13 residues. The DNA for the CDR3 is TGCGCCAGCAGCCGGAGTCGTACAGATACGCAGTATTTT. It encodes CASSRSRTDTQYF.

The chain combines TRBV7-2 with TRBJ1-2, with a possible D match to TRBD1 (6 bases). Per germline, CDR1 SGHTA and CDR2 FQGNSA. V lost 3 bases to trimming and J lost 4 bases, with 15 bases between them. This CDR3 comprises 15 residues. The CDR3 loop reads CASSFPKGGTYGYTF. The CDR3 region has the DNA TGTGCCAGCAGCTTCCCGAAGGGGGGGACCTATGGCTACACCTTC.

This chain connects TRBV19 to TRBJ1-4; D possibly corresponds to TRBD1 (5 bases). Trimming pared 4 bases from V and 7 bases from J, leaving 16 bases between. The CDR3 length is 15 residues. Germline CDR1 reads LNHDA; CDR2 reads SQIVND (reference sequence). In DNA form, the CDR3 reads TGTGCCAGTAGTAATGGGTGGCAGGGTGGTGAAAAACTGTTTTTT. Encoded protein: CASSNGWQGGEKLFF.

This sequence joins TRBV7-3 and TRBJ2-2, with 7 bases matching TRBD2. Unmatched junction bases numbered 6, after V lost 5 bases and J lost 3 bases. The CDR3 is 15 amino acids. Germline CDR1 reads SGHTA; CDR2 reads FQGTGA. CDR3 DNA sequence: TGTGCCAGCAGCCAAAAGCGGGAATACACCGGGGAGCTGTTTTTT. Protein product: CASSQKREYTGELFF.

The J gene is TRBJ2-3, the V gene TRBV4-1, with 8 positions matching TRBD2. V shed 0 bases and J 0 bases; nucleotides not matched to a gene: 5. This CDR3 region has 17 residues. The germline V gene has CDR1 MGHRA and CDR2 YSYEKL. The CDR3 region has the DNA TGCGCCAGCAGCCAAGAGTCCCCTAGCGGGAGCACAGATACGCAGTATTTT. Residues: CASSQESPSGSTDTQYF.

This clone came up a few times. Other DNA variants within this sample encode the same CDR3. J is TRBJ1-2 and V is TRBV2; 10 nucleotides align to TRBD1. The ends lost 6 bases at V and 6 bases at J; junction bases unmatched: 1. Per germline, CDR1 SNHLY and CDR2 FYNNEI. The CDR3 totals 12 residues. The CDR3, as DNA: TGTGCCAGCAGGGGGACAGGGGATGGCTACACCTTC. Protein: CASRGTGDGYTF.

CDR3 sequence (DNA): TGTGCCAGCAGGGATGGACTAGCGGGAGTGGGTGAGCAGTTCTTC. Amino acid sequence: CASRDGLAGVGEQFF. The chain joins TRBV5-6 to TRBJ2-1, with 13 bases identical to TRBD2. The germline CDR1 and CDR2 sequences are SGHDT and YYEEEE. V shed 5 bases and J 9 bases; nucleotides not matched to a gene: 8. The CDR3 has 15 residues.

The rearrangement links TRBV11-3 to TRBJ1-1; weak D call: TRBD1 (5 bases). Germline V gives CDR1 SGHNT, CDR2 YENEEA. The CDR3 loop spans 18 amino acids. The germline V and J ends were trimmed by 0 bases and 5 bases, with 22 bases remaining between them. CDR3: CASSLDGVWGRGWTEAFF. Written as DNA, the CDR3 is TGTGCCAGCAGCTTAGATGGGGTCTGGGGGAGGGGATGGACTGAAGCTTTCTTT.

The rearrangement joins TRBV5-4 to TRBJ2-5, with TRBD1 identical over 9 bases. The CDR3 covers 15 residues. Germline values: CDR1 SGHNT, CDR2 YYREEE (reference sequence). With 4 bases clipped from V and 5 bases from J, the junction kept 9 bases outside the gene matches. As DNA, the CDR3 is TGTGCCAGCAGCCCAGTGGGGACAGGGCGTGAGACCCAGTACTTC. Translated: CASSPVGTGRETQYF.

The CDR3 DNA reads as TGTGCCATCAGTGTACCGGGTTACAATGAGCAGTTCTTC. This sequence encodes CAISVPGYNEQFF. This chain links TRBV10-3 with TRBJ2-1; D gene uncertain. V lost 4 bases and J lost 4, with 8 bases in between. The CDR3 loop spans 13 amino acids. CDR1 ENHRY and CDR2 SYGVKD come from the germline V gene.

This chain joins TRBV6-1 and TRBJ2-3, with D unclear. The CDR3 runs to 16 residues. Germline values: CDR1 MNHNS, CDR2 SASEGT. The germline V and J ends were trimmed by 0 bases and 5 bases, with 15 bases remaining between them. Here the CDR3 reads CASSEAPNVNEDTQYF. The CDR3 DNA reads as TGTGCCAGCAGTGAAGCCCCCAACGTAAATGAAGATACGCAGTATTTT.

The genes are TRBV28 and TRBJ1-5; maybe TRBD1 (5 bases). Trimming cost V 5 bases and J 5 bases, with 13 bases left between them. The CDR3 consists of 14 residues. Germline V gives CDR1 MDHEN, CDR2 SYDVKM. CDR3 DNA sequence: TGTGCCAGCAGTATACCCGGGGCCTATCAGCCCCAGCATTTT. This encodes CASSIPGAYQPQHF.

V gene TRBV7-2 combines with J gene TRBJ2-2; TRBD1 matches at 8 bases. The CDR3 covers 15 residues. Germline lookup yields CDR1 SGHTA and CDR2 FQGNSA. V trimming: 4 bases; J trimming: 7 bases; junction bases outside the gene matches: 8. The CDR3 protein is CASSSIPGGSGELFF. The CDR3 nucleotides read TGTGCCAGCAGCTCAATCCCAGGGGGCAGCGGGGAGCTGTTTTTT.

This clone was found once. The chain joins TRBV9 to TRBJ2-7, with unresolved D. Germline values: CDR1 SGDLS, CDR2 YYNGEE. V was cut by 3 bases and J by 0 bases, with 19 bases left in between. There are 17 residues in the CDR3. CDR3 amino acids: CASSGPLDGRSSYEQYF. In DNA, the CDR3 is TGTGCCAGCAGCGGTCCCTTAGATGGCAGGAGCTCCTACGAGCAGTACTTC.

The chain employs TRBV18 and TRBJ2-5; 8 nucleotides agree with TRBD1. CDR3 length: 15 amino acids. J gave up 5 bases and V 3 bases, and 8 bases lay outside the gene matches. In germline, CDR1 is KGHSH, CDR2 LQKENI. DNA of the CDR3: TGTGCCAGCTCACCCCTGCAATACAGGGGGGAGACCCAGTACTTC. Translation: CASSPLQYRGETQYF.